This entry features one T cell receptor beta chain sequence. The entry originates in a study of control samples from healthy donors and cancer patients. Sequencing used immunoSEQ multiplex PCR; TCRdb keeps in-frame clones, though not all of them. Among 25,000 to 35,000 clones, about nine tenths were seen once, and the ten largest hold over 9.5%. The V gene lost 4 bases and the J gene lost 4 bases, with 15 bases spanning the gap. This CDR3 contains 15 residues. Germline V gives CDR1 SGHRS, CDR2 YFSETQ. Material for sequencing was PBMCs. The TCR originated in a man in his fifties with lung cancer. The rearrangement joins TRBV5-1 to TRBJ1-5; D is possibly TRBD1 (5 bases). Written as DNA, the CDR3 is TGCGCCAGCAGCCAAAATGGGGGGGGAAATCAGCCCCAGCATTTT. This sequence encodes CASSQNGGGNQPQHF.